This T cell receptor (beta chain) was captured by sequencing in a study of T cell responses to AZD1222 COVID-19 vaccine. Study-level findings and limits: Most donors were white British, females outnumbered males, and clonal diversity was possibly underestimated.

Assay used: immunoSEQ multiplex PCR; TCRdb lists only in-frame clones, some missing. The sample records over 60,000 clones, 70% to 80% being singletons. V was clipped by 3 bases and J by 0 bases; unmatched bases: 7. Germline CDR1 and CDR2: MGHRA and YSYEKL. This CDR3 is built from 17 residues. Comment on this clone: Its antigen is unidentified.

The input for sequencing was peripheral blood, taken on day 0 of MenACWY control vaccination. The source is an adult in good health. The chain has TRBV4-1 and TRBJ1-3; 8 bases are a match to TRBD1. The CDR3 loop reads CASSHHSGQGSGNTIYF. The CDR3, as DNA: TGCGCCAGCAGCCACCATAGTGGACAGGGCTCTGGAAACACCATATATTTT.